This TCR beta chain was retrieved from a study of OX40 agonist ivuxolimab in advanced cancers. Study as a whole: Patients received the agonistic anti-OX40 (CD134) antibody ivuxolimab.

This table comes from immunoSEQ multiplex PCR, and its TCRdb copy is limited to in-frame clones, with some not included. There are about 60,000 clones in the sample; over 80% occur only once, and roughly 3.3% lies in the top ten. The clonotype comes from an adult with an advanced solid tumor such as melanoma, head and neck, liver or kidney cancer. The input for sequencing was CD4+ or CD8+ T cells sorted from blood, taken in a trial of the OX40 agonist ivuxolimab.

The CDR3 region has the DNA TGTGCCAGTAGTACCTTCGGGCCCTCGAGGGGAAACACTGAAGCTTTCTTT. Its protein is CASSTFGPSRGNTEAFF. This chain uses TRBV19 with TRBJ1-1, with D tentatively TRBD1 (5 bases). CDR1 and CDR2 (germline): LNHDA, SQIVND (reference sequence). This CDR3 has 17 residues. V dropped 4 bases and J dropped 2 bases, with 20 bases sitting between them.